This T cell receptor (beta chain) was sequenced during a study of blood T cell repertoires in COVID-19. Study as a whole: Donors in the United States, Italy and Spain gave samples during acute or convalescent COVID-19. Sample material is recorded as cDNA or gDNA derived from T cells, B-cell-depleted T cells, or PBMCs.

How the authors handled the data: Reference gene primer amplification yielded estimated nucleated cell counts. TCRdb's copy holds only in-frame clones and misses some; the assay was immunoSEQ multiplex PCR. V and J calls and clone size are as listed in that table; D and trimming were resolved from the DNA. Of about 260,000 clones listed, about 80% are singletons. This CDR3 has 18 amino acids. V shed 0 bases, J shed 4 bases, and the junction held 9 bases outside the gene matches. Germline V lookup: CDR1 LGHNA, CDR2 YSLEER. The sequenced material came from peripheral blood. This chain links TRBV4-3 with TRBJ2-1, with 10 bases matching TRBD2. This TCR was sampled from a woman older than 75 with acute or convalescent COVID-19. As DNA, the CDR3 is TGCGCCAGCAGCCAAGATTTACCGGGACTAGCGAGATACAATGAGCAGTTCTTC. The encoded protein is CASSQDLPGLARYNEQFF.